These 30 T cell receptor beta chains originate from one sample sequenced in a study of response to subunit inactivated influenza vaccine. TCRdb re-called the RT-PCR reads through MiXCR, storing one row per CDR3 protein. The sample has under 750,000 distinct CDR3 sequences, about 12% seen once. Source: PBMCs from blood, taken on the day of vaccination. Receptors originate from a man aged 50 to 59 who received an inactivated influenza vaccine.

The chain joins TRBV10-3 to TRBJ2-7; D might be TRBD1 (5 bases). The CDR3 has 13 residues. Germline CDR1 ENHRY, CDR2 SYGVKD. V was pared by 10 bases and J by 3 bases, with 16 bases between. CDR3 residues: CASSIRDSYEQYF. The CDR3 region has the DNA TGTGCCAGTTCCATACGCGACAGCTACGAGCAGTACTTC.

This clonotype was detected ten times or more. The chain couples TRBV5-1 to TRBJ1-5; no clear D. The germline V and J ends were trimmed by 1 base and 3 bases, with 11 bases remaining between them. The length of the CDR3 is 15 residues. Germline CDR1 SGHRS, CDR2 YFSETQ. CDR3 protein: CASSLTFGANQPQHF. The CDR3 DNA sequence: TGCGCCAGCAGCTTGACGTTCGGAGCCAATCAGCCCCAGCATTTT.

This clonotype was recorded a few times. This chain uses TRBV20-1 with TRBJ2-1, with 8 positions matching TRBD2. Germline V CDR1 and CDR2: DFQATT, SNEGSKA (reference sequence). This CDR3 has 15 residues. The V and J ends lost 3 bases and 0 bases, in that order; junction bases with no gene match: 4. CDR3 bases: TGCAGTGCTAGTATAGCGGGGCGCTCCTACAATGAGCAGTTCTTC. Residues: CSASIAGRSYNEQFF.

V usage is TRBV2 and J usage is TRBJ1-6, with a possible D match to TRBD1 (5 bases). The germline V and J ends were trimmed by 4 bases and 11 bases, with 15 bases remaining between them. Germline CDR1 reads SNHLY; CDR2 reads FYNNEI. CDR3 length: 14 residues. The CDR3, as DNA: TGTGCCAGCAGTGGTTCGGGGCTGACCGCACCCCTCCACTTT. This translates into CASSGSGLTAPLHF.

This clonotype has at least ten counts. The V and J genes are TRBV27 and TRBJ2-2; 9 positions match TRBD2. The germline gives CDR1 MNHEY, CDR2 SMNVEV (reference sequence). The CDR3 extends over 16 amino acids. J lost 0 bases, V lost 5 bases, and 4 bases had no gene match. Here the CDR3 reads CASSPWTSANTGELFF. In nucleotides, the CDR3 is TGTGCCAGCAGTCCCTGGACTAGCGCGAACACCGGGGAGCTGTTTTTT.

This clonotype has ten or more counts. The CDR3 DNA sequence: TGCGCCAGCAGCTTGGCGGACTCGTACAATGAGCAGTTCTTC. It specifies CASSLADSYNEQFF. J is TRBJ2-1 and V is TRBV5-1, with a possible D match to TRBD2 (5 bases). The germline gives CDR1 SGHRS, CDR2 YFSETQ. The V gene lost 0 bases and the J gene lost 4 bases, with 8 bases spanning the gap. This CDR3 has 14 amino acids.

This clonotype occurred many times. This chain links TRBV7-3 with TRBJ2-3; 7 nucleotides agree with TRBD1. The junction had 4 bases not matched to a gene; V was cut back by 6 bases and J by 1 base. CDR3 length: 14 residues. Germline CDR1 and CDR2: SGHTA and FQGTGA. The CDR3 bases are TGTGCCAGCAGTCCGGGACAGCGCACAGATACGCAGTATTTT. The encoded protein is CASSPGQRTDTQYF.

The chain has TRBV12-3 or TRBV12-4 and TRBJ1-5; D not certain. This CDR3 is built from 14 residues. Deletions cut 6 bases from V and 6 bases from J, with 15 bases between. CDR3 region: CASSQEGSLQPQHF. In nucleotides, the CDR3 is TGTGCCAGCAGCCAGGAGGGTTCGCTTCAGCCCCAGCATTTT.

V is TRBV28 and J is TRBJ2-7; 9 nucleotides agree with TRBD2. The V gene's germline CDR1 is MDHEN and CDR2 SYDVKM. This CDR3 is built from 15 residues. After removal of 6 bases from V and 3 bases from J, the junction contained 9 bases not matched to a gene. Here the CDR3 reads CASRSTRTSDYEQYF. In DNA form, the CDR3 reads TGTGCCAGCAGGTCTACCCGGACTAGCGACTACGAGCAGTACTTC.

The chain has TRBV10-3 and TRBJ2-2; 11 bases agree with TRBD2. This CDR3 comprises 17 residues. Losses at the gene ends were 10 bases for V and 1 base for J; bases not matched to a gene: 11. Germline-derived CDR1 and CDR2 are ENHRY and SYGVKD. This CDR3 is CASREATSGVNTGELFF. Written as DNA, the CDR3 is TGTGCCAGCAGAGAGGCGACTAGCGGGGTGAACACCGGGGAGCTGTTTTTT.

This clonotype was recorded a few times. J is TRBJ2-5 and V is TRBV6-2 or TRBV6-3; D is possibly TRBD1 (7 bases). The CDR3 runs to 13 residues. Between the trimmed V and J ends, which lost 5 bases and 7 bases, there was a span of 14 bases. CDR1 and CDR2 (germline): MNHEY, SVGEGT. This chain's CDR3 is CASSPGGGGTQYF. The CDR3 DNA reads TGTGCCAGCAGTCCCGGAGGGGGCGGGACCCAGTACTTC.

Of note for this clonotype: One base away lies a much larger clone, so this may be a sequencing read error. V is TRBV7-2 and J is TRBJ1-4; TRBD1 might be the D (5 bases). Trimming took off 3 bases at V and 6 bases at J, with 11 bases between the two ends. Germline values: CDR1 SGHTA, CDR2 FQGNSA. The CDR3 has 14 residues. The CDR3 region is CASSLARDYEKLFF. Here the CDR3 DNA reads TGTGCCAGCAGCTTGGCCAGGGATTATGAAAAACTGTTTTTT.

The chain uses TRBV20-1 and TRBJ2-3; D might be TRBD2 (5 bases). The CDR3 length is 15 residues. CDR1 is DFQATT, CDR2 SNEGSKA, per germline (reference sequence). V dropped 2 bases and J dropped 1 base, with 13 bases sitting between them. This CDR3 is CSARTSRARTDTQYF. The CDR3 coding sequence is TGCAGTGCTAGAACATCGAGGGCCCGCACAGATACGCAGTATTTT.

This clonotype came up many times. The rearrangement links TRBV2 to TRBJ2-1, with 12 bases fitting TRBD2. Germline loops: CDR1 SNHLY, CDR2 FYNNEI. With 5 bases clipped from V and 9 bases from J, the junction kept 5 bases outside the gene matches. This CDR3 comprises 14 residues. The CDR3 is CASSRLAGGGEQFF. In nucleotides, the CDR3 is TGTGCCAGCAGTCGCCTAGCGGGAGGGGGTGAGCAGTTCTTC.

This clonotype was observed many times. V is TRBV29-1 and J is TRBJ1-2, with D possibly being TRBD1 (5 bases). Germline V gene data show CDR1 as SQVTM and CDR2 as ANQGSEA. This CDR3 region has 12 residues. The V end lost 5 bases, the J end lost 7 bases, and 14 bases lay between the germline ends. This CDR3 is CSVNRDGGGYTF. The CDR3 DNA reads as TGCAGCGTTAATCGGGACGGTGGTGGCTACACCTTC.

This chain joins TRBV12-3 or TRBV12-4 and TRBJ1-3; unclear D gene. V lost 5 bases and J 0 bases, leaving 26 bases between the germline ends. CDR3 size: 20 residues. CDR3 in DNA: TGTGCCAGCAGTGCTCCCCCAAGGTTTGCGGTCTTTTTCTCTGGAAACACCATATATTTT. It yields the protein CASSAPPRFAVFFSGNTIYF.

This clonotype was seen at least ten times. V gene TRBV4-2 combines with J gene TRBJ1-3; no clear D gene. V dropped 4 bases and J dropped 0 bases, with 7 bases sitting between them. The CDR3 length is 14 residues. Germline V lookup: CDR1 LGHNA, CDR2 YNFKEQ. Written as DNA, the CDR3 is TGTGCCAGCAGCCCTACAAGCTCTGGAAACACCATATATTTT. Translated: CASSPTSSGNTIYF.

This clonotype was seen repeatedly, ten times or more. The V gene is TRBV20-1, the J gene TRBJ2-4; 9 bases are a match to TRBD2. Germline loops: CDR1 DFQATT, CDR2 SNEGSKA (reference sequence). J was trimmed by 4 bases and V by 5 bases; bases with no gene match: 3. The CDR3 extends over 13 amino acids. CDR3 sequence: CSARTSEKNIQYF. CDR3 in DNA: TGCAGTGCTCGGACTAGCGAAAAAAACATTCAGTACTTC.

The chain combines TRBV3-1 with TRBJ2-1, with unresolved D. The V end lost 0 bases, the J end lost 6 bases, and 6 bases lay between the germline ends. The CDR3 spans 13 residues. Germline assignment: CDR1 LGHDT and CDR2 YNNKEL (reference sequence). The CDR3 nucleotides are TGTGCCAGCAGCCAAGACGGTCTCAATGAGCAGTTCTTC. Encoded protein: CASSQDGLNEQFF.

The chain joins TRBV12-3 or TRBV12-4 to TRBJ1-2; no firm D call. The V end was cut by 4 bases, the J end by 5 bases, with 8 bases between. The CDR3 runs 12 residues. The CDR3 DNA reads TGTGCCAGCAGTTCATCTGTATATGGCTACACCTTC. Amino acid sequence: CASSSSVYGYTF.

In nucleotides, the CDR3 is TGTGCCAGCAGCTTAGCAGGGGAGCCCGGGGAGCTGTTTTTT. It translates to CASSLAGEPGELFF. V and J are TRBV5-6 and TRBJ2-2; tentatively, D is TRBD1 (6 bases). The V end was cut by 2 bases, the J end by 6 bases, with 11 bases between. Germline loops: CDR1 SGHDT, CDR2 YYEEEE. There are 14 residues in the CDR3.

The chain links TRBV12-3 or TRBV12-4 to TRBJ1-1; D gene ambiguous. The CDR3 runs to 14 residues. With 2 bases removed from V and 5 bases from J, the gap between germline ends came to 12 bases. The CDR3 DNA follows: TGTGCCAGCAGTTTACGAAAAGGAAATACTGAAGCTTTCTTT. This sequence encodes CASSLRKGNTEAFF.

CDR3 bases: TGTGCCAGCAGTTACGGTGGACAGGGGACCTACGAGCAGTACTTC. This encodes CASSYGGQGTYEQYF. This chain uses TRBV6-5 with TRBJ2-7; TRBD1 agrees at 9 bases. The CDR3 length is 15 residues. Germline loops: CDR1 MNHEY, CDR2 SVGAGI. J gave up 2 bases and V 2 bases, and 4 bases lay outside the gene matches.

This clonotype was seen more than once but under ten times. The chain carries TRBV4-3 and TRBJ1-4; TRBD1 matches at 11 bases. The CDR3 loop spans 15 amino acids. Trimming removed 4 bases from V and 7 bases from J; junction bases left unmatched: 5. Germline values: CDR1 LGHNA, CDR2 YSLEER. The CDR3 DNA reads as TGCGCCAGCAGCCGCCTAGGACAGGGGGCTGAAAAACTGTTTTTT. Protein: CASSRLGQGAEKLFF.

This clonotype has at least ten counts. The genes are TRBV29-1 and TRBJ2-3, with D possibly being TRBD2 (6 bases). Trimming pared 6 bases from V and 7 bases from J, leaving 11 bases between. The CDR3 spans 11 residues. Per germline, CDR1 SQVTM and CDR2 ANQGSEA. This chain's CDR3 is CSVGAGHTQYF. The CDR3 DNA is TGCAGCGTGGGAGCGGGCCATACGCAGTATTTT.

In this sample, this clonotype turned up many times. This sequence joins TRBV29-1 and TRBJ2-7, with unresolved D. CDR1 SQVTM and CDR2 ANQGSEA come from the germline V gene. Deletions cut 7 bases from V and 0 bases from J, with 16 bases between. This CDR3 spans 14 amino acids. This CDR3 is CSALNPSLSYEQYF. CDR3 in DNA: TGCAGCGCCCTGAACCCAAGTCTCTCCTACGAGCAGTACTTC.

This clonotype showed up just a few times. This sequence joins TRBV14 and TRBJ2-3, with D unclear. V was pared by 0 bases and J by 7 bases, with 5 bases between. Germline V gene lookup returns CDR1 SGHDN and CDR2 FVKESK. CDR3 length: 12 residues. CDR3 coding DNA: TGTGCCAGCAGCCAAGATCTCCATACGCAGTATTTT. Residues: CASSQDLHTQYF.

V gene TRBV6-2 or TRBV6-3 combines with J gene TRBJ2-1; tentatively, D is TRBD1 (7 bases). Trimming removed 2 bases from V and 6 bases from J, with 17 bases in between. The CDR3 is made up of 16 amino acids. Germline CDR1 reads MNHEY; CDR2 reads SVGEGT. DNA for the CDR3: TGTGCCAGCAGTTACCCCGACAGGGAGGTCCCCAATGAGCAGTTCTTC. Protein: CASSYPDREVPNEQFF.

This clonotype was seen more than once but under ten times. V usage is TRBV14 and J usage is TRBJ2-7, with D possibly TRBD1 on 5 matching bases. Germline V gene sequence: CDR1 SGHDN, CDR2 FVKESK. This CDR3 is built from 14 residues. The V end was cut by 4 bases, the J end by 3 bases, with 13 bases between. Written as DNA, the CDR3 is TGTGCCAGCAGCCTACTGACAGCTCGCTACGAGCAGTACTTC. Translating it yields CASSLLTARYEQYF.

This clonotype was recorded a few times. The chain uses TRBV28 and TRBJ1-6; D remains ambiguous. Trimming left V 5 bases short and J 6 bases short, with 14 bases between. This CDR3 spans 15 amino acids. The germline CDR1 and CDR2 sequences are MDHEN and SYDVKM. DNA of the CDR3: TGTGCCAGCAGTCCAATTGCGGACGGTAATTCACCCCTCCACTTT. Protein sequence: CASSPIADGNSPLHF. Using reference TRBV28 and TRBJ1-6 for the parts outside the CDR3, the full variable domain is DVKVTQSSRYLVKRTGEKVFLECVQDMDHENMFWYRQDPGLGLRLIYFSYDVKMKEKGDIPEGYSVSREKKERFSLILESASTNQTSMYLCASSPIADGNSPLHFGNGTRLTVT.